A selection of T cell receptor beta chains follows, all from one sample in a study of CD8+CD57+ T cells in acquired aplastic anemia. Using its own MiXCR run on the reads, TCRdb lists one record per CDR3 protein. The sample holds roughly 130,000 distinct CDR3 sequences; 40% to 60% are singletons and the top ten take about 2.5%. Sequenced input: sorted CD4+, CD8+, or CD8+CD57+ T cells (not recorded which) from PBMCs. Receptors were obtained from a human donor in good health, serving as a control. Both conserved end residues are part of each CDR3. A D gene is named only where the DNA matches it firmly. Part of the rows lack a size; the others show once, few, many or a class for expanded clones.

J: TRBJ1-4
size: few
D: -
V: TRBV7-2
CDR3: CASSLARGANEKLFF
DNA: TGTGCCAGCAGCTTAGCCAGGGGTGCTAATGAAAAACTGTTTTTT

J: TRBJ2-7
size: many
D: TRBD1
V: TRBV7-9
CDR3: CASSLDRGRSYEQYF
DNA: TGTGCCAGCAGCTTAGACAGGGGGCGTAGCTACGAGCAGTACTTC

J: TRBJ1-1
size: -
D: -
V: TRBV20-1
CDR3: CSARKHSTEAFF
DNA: TGCAGTGCTAGAAAGCACAGCACTGAAGCTTTCTTT

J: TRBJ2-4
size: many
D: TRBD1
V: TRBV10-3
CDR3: CAISRTGGGLDLGKNIQYF
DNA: TGTGCCATCAGTCGGACAGGGGGCGGATTAGATCTTGGCAAAAACATTCAGTACTTC

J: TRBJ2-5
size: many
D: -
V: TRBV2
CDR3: CASSLVVETQYF
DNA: TGTGCCAGCAGTTTAGTGGTAGAGACCCAGTACTTC

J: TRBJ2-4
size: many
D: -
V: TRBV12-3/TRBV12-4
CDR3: CASSYTGDWAKNIQYF
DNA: TGTGCCAGCAGTTACACAGGGGACTGGGCCAAAAACATTCAGTACTTC

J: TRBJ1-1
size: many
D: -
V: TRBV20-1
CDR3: CSARGLGGNTEAFF
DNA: TGCAGTGCTAGAGGTCTCGGGGGGAACACTGAAGCTTTCTTT

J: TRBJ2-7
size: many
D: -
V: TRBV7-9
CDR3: CASSLVGGSGYEQYF
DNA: TGTGCCAGCAGCTTAGTTGGGGGGTCGGGCTACGAGCAGTACTTC

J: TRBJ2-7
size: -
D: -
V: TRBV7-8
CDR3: CASSLYQGSSYEQYF
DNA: TGTGCCAGCAGCTTATATCAGGGGAGCTCCTACGAGCAGTACTTC

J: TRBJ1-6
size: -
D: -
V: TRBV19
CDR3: CASSKGDSYNSPLHF
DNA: TGTGCCAGTAGTAAAGGGGACTCCTATAATTCACCCCTCCACTTT

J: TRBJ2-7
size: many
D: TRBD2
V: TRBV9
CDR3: CASSPKGLEYEQYF
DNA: TGTGCCAGCAGCCCTAAGGGACTAGAATACGAGCAGTACTTC

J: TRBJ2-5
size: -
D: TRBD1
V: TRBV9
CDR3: CASSAEQDRVPETQYF
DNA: TGTGCCAGCAGCGCCGAACAGGACAGGGTCCCAGAGACCCAGTACTTC

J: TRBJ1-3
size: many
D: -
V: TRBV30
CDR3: CAWSQGNTIYF
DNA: TGTGCCTGGAGCCAGGGAAACACCATATATTTT

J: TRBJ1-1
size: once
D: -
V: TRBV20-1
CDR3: CSARDWGGTVEAFF
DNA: TGCAGTGCTAGAGATTGGGGGGGCACAGTTGAAGCTTTCTTT

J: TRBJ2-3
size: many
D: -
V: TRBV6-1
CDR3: CASSGEQGARTDTQYF
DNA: TGTGCCAGCAGTGGAGAGCAGGGAGCTCGCACAGATACGCAGTATTTT

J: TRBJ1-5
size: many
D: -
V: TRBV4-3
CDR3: CASSQEGRGNQPQHF
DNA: TGCGCCAGCAGCCAAGAGGGCCGCGGCAATCAGCCCCAGCATTTT

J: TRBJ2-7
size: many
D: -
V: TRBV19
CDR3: CASGRAGAYEQYF
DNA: TGTGCCAGTGGTAGGGCGGGGGCTTACGAGCAGTACTTC

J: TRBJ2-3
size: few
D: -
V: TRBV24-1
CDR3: CATSEYGPVGTDTQYF
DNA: TGTGCCACCAGTGAGTACGGACCCGTGGGCACAGATACGCAGTATTTT

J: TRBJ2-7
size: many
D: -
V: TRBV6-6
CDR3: CASSYSSFDEQYF
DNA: TGTGCCAGCAGTTACTCCTCCTTTGACGAGCAGTACTTC

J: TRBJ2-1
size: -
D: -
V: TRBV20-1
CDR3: CSARSETYNEQFF
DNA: TGCAGTGCTAGAAGCGAGACCTACAATGAGCAGTTCTTC

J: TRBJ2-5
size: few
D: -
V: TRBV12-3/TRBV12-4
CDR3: CASSPADAWETQYF
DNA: TGTGCCAGCAGTCCAGCAGACGCTTGGGAGACCCAGTACTTC

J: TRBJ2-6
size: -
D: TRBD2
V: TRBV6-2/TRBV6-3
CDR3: CASSYDSTSGGVGANVLTF
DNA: TGTGCCAGCAGTTACGACAGTACTAGCGGGGGGGTAGGGGCCAACGTCCTGACTTTC

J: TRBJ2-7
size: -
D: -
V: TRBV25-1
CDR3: CASSLGHEQYF
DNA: TGTGCCAGCAGTCTGGGCCACGAGCAGTACTTC

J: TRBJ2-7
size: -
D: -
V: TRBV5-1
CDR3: CASSLEGPAFYEQYF
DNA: TGCGCCAGCAGCTTGGAGGGGCCTGCCTTCTACGAGCAGTACTTC

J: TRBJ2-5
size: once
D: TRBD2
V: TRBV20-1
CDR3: CSAREGLAGIYQETQYF
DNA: TGCAGTGCTAGAGAGGGACTAGCGGGGATCTACCAAGAGACCCAGTACTTC

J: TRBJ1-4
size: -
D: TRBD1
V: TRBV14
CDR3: CASSQTGGAVISSSTNEKLFF
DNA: TGTGCCAGCAGCCAGACAGGGGGCGCGGTGATTAGTTCCTCAACTAATGAAAAACTGTTTTTT

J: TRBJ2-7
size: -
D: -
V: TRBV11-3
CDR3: CASSYSGLGYEQYF
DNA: TGTGCCAGCAGTTATAGCGGTCTCGGCTACGAGCAGTACTTC

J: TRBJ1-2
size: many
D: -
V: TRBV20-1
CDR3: CSARMGVNNYGYTF
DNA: TGCAGTGCTAGAATGGGGGTTAATAACTATGGCTACACCTTC